The 8 T cell receptor beta chains below come from one sample, sequenced in a study of cytomegalovirus exposure and HLA in healthy donors. The PCR had 60 Vbeta and 13 Jbeta primers. The table came from immunoSEQ multiplex PCR; TCRdb's copy has only in-frame clones and leaves some out. Of about 140,000 clones listed, about 82% are singletons. The sequenced material came from PBMCs. These receptors originate from a man aged 30-40 years in good health and CMV-seronegative.

The rearrangement uses TRBV7-9 and TRBJ1-1, with a weak D call TRBD1 (6 bases). CDR1 is SEHNR, CDR2 FQNEAQ, per germline (reference sequence). V was pared by 5 bases and J by 3 bases, with 22 bases between. The CDR3 totals 17 residues. This CDR3 is CASSPGGGWIVDTEAFF. The CDR3 DNA reads as TGTGCCAGCAGCCCGGGCGGGGGCTGGATTGTTGACACTGAAGCTTTCTTT.

The J gene is TRBJ2-3, the V gene TRBV19, with TRBD1 as a possible D gene (5 bases). Trimming took 5 bases from V and 2 from J, leaving 14 bases between them. Germline CDR1 reads LNHDA; CDR2 reads SQIVND (reference sequence). This CDR3 has 15 amino acids. The CDR3 nucleotides read TGTGCCAGTAGTGCCCAGGGTAGCCACACAGATACGCAGTATTTT. Protein sequence: CASSAQGSHTDTQYF.

The chain is built from TRBV6-5 and TRBJ2-5; D unclear. Trimming removed 4 bases from V and 3 bases from J, with 12 bases in between. The CDR3 loop spans 14 amino acids. Germline lookup yields CDR1 MNHEY and CDR2 SVGAGI. CDR3 sequence (DNA): TGTGCCAGCAGTTCCACCGACACAGAAGAGACCCAGTACTTC. Translated: CASSSTDTEETQYF.

The chain joins TRBV7-2 to TRBJ2-3; the match to TRBD2 covers 8 bases. The germline V gene encodes CDR1 SGHTA and CDR2 FQGNSA. The V gene end was trimmed by 3 bases and the J gene end by 6 bases; junction bases not matched to a gene: 8. CDR3 length: 15 amino acids. The CDR3 sequence is CASSLALRGVDTQYF. The CDR3 nucleotides read TGTGCCAGCAGCTTGGCTTTGCGGGGGGTGGATACGCAGTATTTT.

This rearrangement joins TRBV18 to TRBJ2-1, with unresolved D. The V gene lost 3 bases and the J gene lost 4 bases, with 19 bases spanning the gap. CDR1 is KGHSH and CDR2 is LQKENI in the germline V gene. The CDR3 totals 17 residues. In DNA, the CDR3 is TGTGCCAGCTCACCTCCCTCTCGCGGAAATTCGTACAATGAGCAGTTCTTC. This encodes CASSPPSRGNSYNEQFF.

The chain joins TRBV11-2 to TRBJ1-1; D is unresolved. CDR1 and CDR2 (germline): SGHAT, FQNNGV. The germline V and J ends were trimmed by 5 bases and 8 bases, with 27 bases remaining between them. The CDR3 totals 17 residues. CDR3 nucleotide sequence: TGTGCCAGCAGCCCTATAGGACGGGGTCGGATCCACCCCGAAGCTTTCTTT. Protein sequence: CASSPIGRGRIHPEAFF.

The chain couples TRBV2 to TRBJ2-5; TRBD1 aligns across 9 bases. The CDR3 sequence is 16 residues long. The V and J ends lost 6 bases and 5 bases, in that order; junction bases with no gene match: 13. From germline, CDR1 is SNHLY and CDR2 FYNNEI. CDR3 DNA sequence: TGTGCCAGCAGGGTACGGAACAGGGGGCGCGAGGAGACCCAGTACTTC. Translating it yields CASRVRNRGREETQYF.

The chain recombines TRBV6-5 with TRBJ1-5; 8 nucleotides align to TRBD1. The CDR3 totals 15 residues. The germline V gene encodes CDR1 MNHEY and CDR2 SVGAGI. Trimming cost V 0 bases and J 7 bases; bases outside gene matches: 5. The CDR3 is CASSYSRQGAQPQHF. The CDR3 region has the DNA TGTGCCAGCAGTTACTCGAGGCAGGGGGCCCAGCCCCAGCATTTT.